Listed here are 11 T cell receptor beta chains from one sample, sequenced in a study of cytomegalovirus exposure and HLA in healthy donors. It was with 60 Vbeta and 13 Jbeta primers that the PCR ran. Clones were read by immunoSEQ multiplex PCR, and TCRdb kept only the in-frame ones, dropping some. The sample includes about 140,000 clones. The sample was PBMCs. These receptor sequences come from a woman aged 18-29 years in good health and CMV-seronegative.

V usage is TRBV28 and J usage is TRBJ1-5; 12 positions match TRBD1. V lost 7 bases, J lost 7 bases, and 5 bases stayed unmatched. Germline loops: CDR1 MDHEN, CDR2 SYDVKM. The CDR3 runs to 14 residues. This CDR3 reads CASTPGTGGQPQHF. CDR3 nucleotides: TGTGCCAGCACCCCCGGGACAGGGGGCCAGCCCCAGCATTTT.

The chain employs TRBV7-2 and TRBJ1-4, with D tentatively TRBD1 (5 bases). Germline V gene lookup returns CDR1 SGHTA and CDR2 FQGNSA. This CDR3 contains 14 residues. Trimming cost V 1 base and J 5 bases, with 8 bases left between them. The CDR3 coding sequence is TGTGCCAGCAGCTTAGGGGCAGGGAATGAAAAACTGTTTTTT. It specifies CASSLGAGNEKLFF.

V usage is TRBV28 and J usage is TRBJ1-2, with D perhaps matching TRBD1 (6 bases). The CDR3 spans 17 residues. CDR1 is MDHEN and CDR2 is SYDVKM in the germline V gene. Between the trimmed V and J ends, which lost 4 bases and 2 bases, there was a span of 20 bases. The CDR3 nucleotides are TGTGCCAGCAGTTCTTCTGCTACAGGGAGTGGGAACTATGGCTACACCTTC. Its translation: CASSSSATGSGNYGYTF.

In nucleotides, the CDR3 is TGTGCCAGCAGTGAATTAAACAGCTACTATGGCTACACCTTC. Its translation: CASSELNSYYGYTF. The V gene is TRBV25-1, the J gene TRBJ1-2; D ambiguous. Germline CDR1 is MGHDK and CDR2 is SYGVNS. The CDR3 loop spans 14 amino acids. Trimming shortened V by 1 base and J by 3 bases, and 9 bases separated the two germline ends.

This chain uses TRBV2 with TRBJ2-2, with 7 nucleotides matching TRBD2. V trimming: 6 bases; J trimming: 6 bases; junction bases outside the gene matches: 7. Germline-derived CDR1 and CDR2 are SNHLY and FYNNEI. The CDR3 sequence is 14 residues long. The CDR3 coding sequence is TGTGCCAGCAGGAGGACTAGTGAGGCCGGGGAGCTGTTTTTT. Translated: CASRRTSEAGELFF.

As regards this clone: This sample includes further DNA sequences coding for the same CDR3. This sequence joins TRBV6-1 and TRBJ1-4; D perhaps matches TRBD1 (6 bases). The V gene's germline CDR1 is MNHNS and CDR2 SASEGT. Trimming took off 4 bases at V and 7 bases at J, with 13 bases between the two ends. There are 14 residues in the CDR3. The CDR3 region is CASSVRGRGEKLFF. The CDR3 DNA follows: TGTGCCAGCAGTGTGCGGGGGCGAGGTGAAAAACTGTTTTTT.

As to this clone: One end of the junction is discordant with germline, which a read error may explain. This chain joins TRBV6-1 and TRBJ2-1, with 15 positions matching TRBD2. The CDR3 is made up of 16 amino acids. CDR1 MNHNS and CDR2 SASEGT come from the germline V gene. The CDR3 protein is CASSQAGTSGRTEQFF. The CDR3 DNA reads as TGTGCCAGCAGTCAAGCCGGGACTAGCGGGAGGACTGAGCAGTTCTTC.

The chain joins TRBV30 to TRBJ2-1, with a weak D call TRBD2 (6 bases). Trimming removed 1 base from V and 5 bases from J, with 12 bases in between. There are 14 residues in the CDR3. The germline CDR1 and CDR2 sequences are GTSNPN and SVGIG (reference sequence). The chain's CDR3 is CAWSDTGAHNEQFF. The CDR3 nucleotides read TGTGCCTGGAGTGACACGGGAGCTCACAATGAGCAGTTCTTC. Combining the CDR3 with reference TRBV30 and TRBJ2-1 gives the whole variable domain SQTIHQWPATLVQPVGSPLSLECTVEGTSNPNLYWYRQAAGRGLQLLFYSVGIGQISSEVPQNLSASRPQDRQFILSSKKLLLSDSGFYLCAWSDTGAHNEQFFGPGTRLTVL.

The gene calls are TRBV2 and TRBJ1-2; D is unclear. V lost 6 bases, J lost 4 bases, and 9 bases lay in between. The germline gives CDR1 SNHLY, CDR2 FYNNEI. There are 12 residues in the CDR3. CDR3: CASSIEVYGYTF. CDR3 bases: TGTGCCAGCAGCATTGAGGTCTATGGCTACACCTTC.

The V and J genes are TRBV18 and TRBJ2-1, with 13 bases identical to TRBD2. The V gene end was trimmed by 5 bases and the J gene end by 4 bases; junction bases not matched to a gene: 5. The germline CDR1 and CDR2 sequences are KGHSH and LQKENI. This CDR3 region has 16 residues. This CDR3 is CASSSTSGRPYNEQFF. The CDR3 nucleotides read TGTGCCAGCTCATCGACTAGCGGGAGGCCTTACAATGAGCAGTTCTTC. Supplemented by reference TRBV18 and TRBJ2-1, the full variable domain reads NAGVMQNPRHLVRRRGQEARLRCSPMKGHSHVYWYRQLPEEGLKFMVYLQKENIIDESGMPKERFSAEFPKEGPSILRIQQVVRGDSAAYFCASSSTSGRPYNEQFFGPGTRLTVL.

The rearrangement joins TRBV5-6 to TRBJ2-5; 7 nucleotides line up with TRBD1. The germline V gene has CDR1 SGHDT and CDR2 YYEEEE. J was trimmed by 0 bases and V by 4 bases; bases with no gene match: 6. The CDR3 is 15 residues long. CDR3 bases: TGTGCCAGCAGCCGGGGACAGAAGTACCAAGAGACCCAGTACTTC. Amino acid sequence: CASSRGQKYQETQYF.